This T cell receptor (beta chain) was retrieved from a study of blood T cell repertoires in COVID-19 (TCRdb year 2020). Background for the entire study: Collaborator samples came from the United States, Italy and Spain and covered acute and convalescent phases of COVID-19. The material from the prospective study consisted of cDNA or gDNA derived from T cells, B-cell-depleted T cells, or PBMCs. Deeply sampled blood TCRbeta repertoires from subjects exposed to, actively infected with, or recovered from COVID-19 were included in the dataset. The repertoires were made available in a free public database intended to serve as a resource for research on the immune response to SARS-CoV-2. Samples were obtained from the ongoing ImmuneRACE study (first 160 participants) and from over 1,000 subjects provided by 6 global collaborators. Sample metadata almost always included a de-identified subject ID, COVID-19 status, age in years and sex. Where available, HLA class I and class II types were obtained from metadata supplied by the sample provider rather than from assay-based typing.

V has 2 bases trimmed and J has 3 bases trimmed; junction bases matching no gene number 11. The CDR3 has 17 amino acids, counting the end cysteine and phenylalanine. Only CDR3 DNA is held: 51 bases, read in frame from base 1. According to the germline V gene (reference sequence), CDR1 reads LGHDT and CDR2 reads YNNKEL. On the study overall, not on this receptor specifically: The quantity of clinical and demographic metadata differed by source and by participant and was supplied without curation.

TCRbeta CDR3 regions were amplified from genomic DNA by means of the immunoSEQ Assay, a bias-controlled multiplex PCR. In the original analysis: Nucleated cell counts per sample were estimated from amplification of reference gene primers within the assay. To quantify the absolute abundance of each unique TCRbeta CDR3 rearrangement, sequence reads were collapsed and filtered. For each sample, productive Simpson clonality was calculated as the square root of Simpson's diversity index across productive rearrangements. TCRdb provides this immuneACCESS table in a form limited to in-frame rearrangements. Some clones are lacking; in checked studies, under half of them reflect an unresolved V gene, and why the rest are absent is not known. The V and J calls and the clone size are those of that table, but D and trimming were determined from the DNA. The sample contains about 11,000 clones, 90% of them found a single time. The top ten hold around 10% of the sample.

Each collaborating institution followed its own protocols to collect whole blood in K2EDTA tubes. For TCRbeta analysis, collaborators shipped samples in one of three forms: frozen whole blood, isolated PBMCs, or DNA extracted from either of those sample types. As to this clone: This clone's antigen is unknown. No per-base quality is available; no much larger clone lies one base away.

Sequenced input: peripheral blood. The TCR originated in a human donor in a cohort sampled during active COVID-19. Rearrangement joined TRBV3-1 (or the pseudogene TRBV3-2) to TRBJ2-7, with 9 junctional bases fitting TRBD1. CDR3 region: CASSQHTTGGPNYEQYF. The sequence in DNA is TGTGCCAGCAGCCAACACACTACAGGGGGCCCCAACTACGAGCAGTACTTC.